The entry that follows covers one T cell receptor (beta chain) sequence. Its antigen is as yet unknown. The data were obtained in a study of T cell responses to AZD1222 COVID-19 vaccine. Study results and caveats: Increases in Spike-specific TCR breadth and depth were seen after two AZD1222 doses.

Germline values: CDR1 MDHEN, CDR2 SYDVKM. Trimming removed 3 bases from V and 1 base from J, with 9 bases in between. The CDR3 is made up of 14 amino acids. Clones were read by immunoSEQ multiplex PCR, and TCRdb kept only the in-frame ones, dropping some. The sample yields about 110,000 clones, around 94% seen once. This TCR derives from an adult in good health. The sample in question was peripheral blood, obtained on day 0 of AZD1222 vaccination. This chain joins TRBV28 and TRBJ1-1; D is uncertain. The CDR3 DNA follows: TGTGCCAGCAGTTTCCGACCGGGGAACACTGAAGCTTTCTTT. Protein sequence: CASSFRPGNTEAFF. Filled out from reference TRBV28 and TRBJ1-1, the complete variable domain reads DVKVTQSSRYLVKRTGEKVFLECVQDMDHENMFWYRQDPGLGLRLIYFSYDVKMKEKGDIPEGYSVSREKKERFSLILESASTNQTSMYLCASSFRPGNTEAFFGQGTRLTVV.